The 2 T cell receptor beta chains below all came from one sample that was sequenced in a study of blood T cell repertoires in COVID-19. Using immunoSEQ multiplex PCR, the repertoire was profiled, and TCRdb retains in-frame clones only, with some absent. This table holds 210,000 or so clones, approximately 86% found once. The sample consisted of peripheral blood. Receptors were obtained from a young woman with COVID-19, enrolled during active disease.

V gene TRBV20-1 combines with J gene TRBJ2-4, with TRBD2 matching 8 bases. CDR1 is DFQATT and CDR2 is SNEGSKA in the germline V gene (reference sequence). The CDR3 is made up of 11 amino acids. V shed 6 bases and J 15 bases; nucleotides not matched to a gene: 10. In nucleotides, the CDR3 is TGCAGTGCCCCTTACGGGACTAGTGGGTACTTC. Translation: CSAPYGTSGYF.

This chain links TRBV7-3 with TRBJ2-3, with a tentative D call TRBD2 (6 bases). CDR1 and CDR2 (germline): SGHTA, FQGTGA. The CDR3 runs 16 residues. The ends were cut back, 2 bases at V and 3 bases at J, with 15 bases in the middle. CDR3 sequence: CASSLDMRGRTDTQYF. The CDR3 bases are TGTGCCAGCAGCTTAGATATGCGGGGTAGAACAGATACGCAGTATTTT.